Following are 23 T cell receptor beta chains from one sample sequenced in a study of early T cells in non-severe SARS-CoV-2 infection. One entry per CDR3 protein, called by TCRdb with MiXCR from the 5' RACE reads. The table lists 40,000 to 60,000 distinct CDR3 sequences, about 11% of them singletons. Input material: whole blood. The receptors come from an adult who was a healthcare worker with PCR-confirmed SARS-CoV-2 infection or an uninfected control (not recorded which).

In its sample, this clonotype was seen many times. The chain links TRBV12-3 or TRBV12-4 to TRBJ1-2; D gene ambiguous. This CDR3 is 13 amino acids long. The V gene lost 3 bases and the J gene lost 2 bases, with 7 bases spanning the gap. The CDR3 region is CASSLGWNYGYTF. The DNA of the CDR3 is TGTGCCAGCAGTTTGGGATGGAACTATGGCTACACCTTC.

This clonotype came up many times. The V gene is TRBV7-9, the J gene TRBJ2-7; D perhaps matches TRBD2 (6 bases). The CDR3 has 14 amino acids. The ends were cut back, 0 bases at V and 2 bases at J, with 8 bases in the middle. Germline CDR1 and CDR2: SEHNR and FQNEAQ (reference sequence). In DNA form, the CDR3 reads TGTGCCAGCAGCTTAGCACTAGCCCCCTACGAGCAGTACTTC. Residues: CASSLALAPYEQYF.

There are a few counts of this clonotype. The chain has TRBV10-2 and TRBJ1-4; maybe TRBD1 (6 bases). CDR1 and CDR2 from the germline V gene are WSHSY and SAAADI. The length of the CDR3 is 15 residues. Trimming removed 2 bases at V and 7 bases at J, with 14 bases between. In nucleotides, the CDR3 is TGCGCCAGCAGTGAGCAGGCAGGGGCTGGTGAAAAACTGTTTTTT. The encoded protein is CASSEQAGAGEKLFF.

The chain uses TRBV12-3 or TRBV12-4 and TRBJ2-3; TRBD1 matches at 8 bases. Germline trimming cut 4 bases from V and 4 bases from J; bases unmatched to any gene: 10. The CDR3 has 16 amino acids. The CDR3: CASSSLTGEGADTQYF. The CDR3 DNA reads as TGTGCCAGCAGTTCCCTGACAGGGGAAGGGGCAGATACGCAGTATTTT.

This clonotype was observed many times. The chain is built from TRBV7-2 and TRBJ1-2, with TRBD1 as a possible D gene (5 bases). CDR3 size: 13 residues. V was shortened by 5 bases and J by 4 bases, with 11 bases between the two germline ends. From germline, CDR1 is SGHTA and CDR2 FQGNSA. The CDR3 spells CASSGGGGYGYTF. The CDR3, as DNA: TGTGCCAGCAGCGGAGGCGGGGGCTATGGCTACACCTTC.

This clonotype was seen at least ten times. In DNA form, the CDR3 reads TGTGCCAGCAGCTTCCCCGGGACAGGAAACAATGAGCAGTTCTTC. Its protein is CASSFPGTGNNEQFF. The V and J genes are TRBV13 and TRBJ2-1; 8 nucleotides align to TRBD1. Per the germline V gene, CDR1 is PRHDT and CDR2 is FYEKMQ (reference sequence). V gave up 3 bases and J gave up 5 bases; unmatched junction bases: 6. The CDR3 spans 15 residues.

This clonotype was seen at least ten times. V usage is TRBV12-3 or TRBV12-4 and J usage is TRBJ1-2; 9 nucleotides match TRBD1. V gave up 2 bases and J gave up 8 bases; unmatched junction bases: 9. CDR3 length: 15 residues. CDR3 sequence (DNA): TGTGCCAGCAGTTTACCGGGGACAGGGAACGTCGGCTACACCTTC. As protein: CASSLPGTGNVGYTF.

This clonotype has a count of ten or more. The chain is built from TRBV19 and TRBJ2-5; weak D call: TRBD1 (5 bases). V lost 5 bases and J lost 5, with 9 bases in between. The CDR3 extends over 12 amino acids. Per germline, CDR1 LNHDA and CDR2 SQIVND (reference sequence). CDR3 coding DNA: TGTGCCAGTAGTTTCCAGGGCGAGACCCAGTACTTC. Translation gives CASSFQGETQYF.

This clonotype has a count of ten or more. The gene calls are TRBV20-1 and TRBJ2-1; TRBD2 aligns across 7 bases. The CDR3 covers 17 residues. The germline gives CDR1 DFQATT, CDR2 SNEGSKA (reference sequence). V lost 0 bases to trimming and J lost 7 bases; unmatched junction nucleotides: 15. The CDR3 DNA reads TGCAGTGCTAGAGATAGGAACCGGGACTACGGTGTGAATGAGCAGTTCTTC. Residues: CSARDRNRDYGVNEQFF.

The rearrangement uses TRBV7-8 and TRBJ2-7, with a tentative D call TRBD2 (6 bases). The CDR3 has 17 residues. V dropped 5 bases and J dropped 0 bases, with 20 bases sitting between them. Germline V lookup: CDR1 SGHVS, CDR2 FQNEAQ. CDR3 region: CASSRQSLGSGSYEQYF. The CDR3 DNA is TGTGCCAGCAGCCGCCAAAGCCTGGGTAGCGGCTCCTACGAGCAGTACTTC.

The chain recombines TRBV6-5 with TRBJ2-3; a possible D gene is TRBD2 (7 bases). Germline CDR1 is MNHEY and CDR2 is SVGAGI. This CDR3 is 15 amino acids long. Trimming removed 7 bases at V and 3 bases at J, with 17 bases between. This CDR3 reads CASKGARGGTDTQYF. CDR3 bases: TGTGCCAGCAAGGGCGCCAGGGGAGGGACAGATACGCAGTATTTT.

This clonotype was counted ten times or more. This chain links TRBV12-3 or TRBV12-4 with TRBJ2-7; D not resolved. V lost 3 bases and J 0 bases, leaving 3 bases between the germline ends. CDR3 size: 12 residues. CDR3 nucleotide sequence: TGTGCCAGCAGTTTGATCTCCTACGAGCAGTACTTC. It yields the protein CASSLISYEQYF.

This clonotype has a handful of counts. The CDR3 loop is CASRTDSDEQFF. CDR3 in DNA: TGCGCCAGCAGGACCGACTCGGATGAGCAGTTCTTC. The genes are TRBV4-1 and TRBJ2-1; D not resolved. Trimming shortened V by 6 bases and J by 8 bases, and 11 bases separated the two germline ends. CDR1 is MGHRA, CDR2 YSYEKL, per germline. The CDR3 spans 12 residues.

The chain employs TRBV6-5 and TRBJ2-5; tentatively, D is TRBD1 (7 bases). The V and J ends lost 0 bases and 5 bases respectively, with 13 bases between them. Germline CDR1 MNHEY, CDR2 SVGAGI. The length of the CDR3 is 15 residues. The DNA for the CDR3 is TGTGCCAGCAGTTACTCGGGGGCAGGGGGGGAGACCCAGTACTTC. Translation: CASSYSGAGGETQYF.

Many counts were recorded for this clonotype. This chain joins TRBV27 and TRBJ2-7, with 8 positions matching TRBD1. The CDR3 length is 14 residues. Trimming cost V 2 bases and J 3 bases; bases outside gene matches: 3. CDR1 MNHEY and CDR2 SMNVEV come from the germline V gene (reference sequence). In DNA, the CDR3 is TGTGCCAGCAGTTTAGAACAGGGGGTCTACGAGCAGTACTTC. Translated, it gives CASSLEQGVYEQYF.

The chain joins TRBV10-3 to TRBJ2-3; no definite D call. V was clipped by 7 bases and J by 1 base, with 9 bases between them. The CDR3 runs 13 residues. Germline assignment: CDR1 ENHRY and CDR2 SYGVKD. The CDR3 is CAINRGGTDTQYF. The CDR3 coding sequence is TGTGCCATCAATCGAGGCGGCACAGATACGCAGTATTTT.

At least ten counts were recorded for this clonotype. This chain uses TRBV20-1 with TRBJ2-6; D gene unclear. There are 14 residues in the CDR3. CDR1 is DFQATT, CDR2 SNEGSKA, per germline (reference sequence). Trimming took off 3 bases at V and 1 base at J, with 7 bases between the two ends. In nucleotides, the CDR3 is TGCAGTGCTAGTCCCCTGTCTGGGGCCAACGTCCTGACTTTC. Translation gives CSASPLSGANVLTF.

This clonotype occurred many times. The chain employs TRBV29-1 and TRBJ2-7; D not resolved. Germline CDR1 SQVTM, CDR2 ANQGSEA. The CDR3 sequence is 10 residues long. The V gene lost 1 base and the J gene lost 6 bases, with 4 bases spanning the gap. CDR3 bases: TGCAGCGTTGAAGCAGGCGAGCAGTACTTC. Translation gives CSVEAGEQYF.

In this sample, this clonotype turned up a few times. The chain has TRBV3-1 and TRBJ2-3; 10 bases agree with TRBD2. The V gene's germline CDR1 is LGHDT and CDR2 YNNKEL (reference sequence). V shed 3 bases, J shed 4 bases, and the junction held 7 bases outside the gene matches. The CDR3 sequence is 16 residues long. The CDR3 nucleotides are TGTGCCAGCAGCCATGCGGGACTAGCGATTGCAGATACGCAGTATTTT. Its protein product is CASSHAGLAIADTQYF.

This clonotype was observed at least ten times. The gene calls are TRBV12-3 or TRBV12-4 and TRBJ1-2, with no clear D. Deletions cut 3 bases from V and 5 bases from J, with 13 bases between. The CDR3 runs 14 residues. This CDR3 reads CASSFQGREYGYTF. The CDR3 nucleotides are TGTGCCAGCAGTTTTCAAGGACGGGAATATGGCTACACCTTC.

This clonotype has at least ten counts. The CDR3 nucleotides are TGTGCTAGTGGTTTGGAGACTAGCGGACCAACCCCTTCCTACAATGAGCAGTTCTTC. Translating gives CASGLETSGPTPSYNEQFF. The gene calls are TRBV12-5 and TRBJ2-1; 9 nucleotides match TRBD2. The CDR3 covers 19 residues. The germline V gene encodes CDR1 LGHNT and CDR2 FRNRAP. V was pared by 1 base and J by 1 base, with 11 bases of the junction left unmatched.

CDR3 residues: CASSLGPGSYEQYF. The CDR3 DNA sequence: TGTGCCAGCAGCTTAGGCCCGGGGTCCTACGAGCAGTACTTC. The rearrangement links TRBV11-2 to TRBJ2-7; the D gene is possibly TRBD2 (5 bases). The germline CDR1 and CDR2 sequences are SGHAT and FQNNGV. CDR3 size: 14 residues. V lost 1 base and J 1 base, leaving 8 bases between the germline ends.

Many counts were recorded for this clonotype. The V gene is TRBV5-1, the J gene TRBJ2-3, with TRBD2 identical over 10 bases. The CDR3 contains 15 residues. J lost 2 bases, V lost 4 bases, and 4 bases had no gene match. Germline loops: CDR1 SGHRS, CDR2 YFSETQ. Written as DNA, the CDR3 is TGCGCCAGCAGCGGAGGGACTAGCGCCACAGATACGCAGTATTTT. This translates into CASSGGTSATDTQYF.